This T cell receptor (beta chain) was sequenced for a study of blood T cell repertoires in COVID-19. In the study overall: Collection of acute and convalescent COVID-19 samples took place in the United States, Italy and Spain. Sources were T cells, B-cell-depleted T cells, or PBMCs; the material itself was cDNA or gDNA.

The V gene's germline CDR1 is SGHRS and CDR2 YFSETQ. The germline V and J ends were trimmed by 3 bases and 2 bases, with 11 bases remaining between them. The CDR3 length is 14 residues. In the original processing: How many nucleated cells were present was estimated from reference gene primer amplification. Repertoires were generated with immunoSEQ multiplex PCR, while TCRdb's copy carries only in-frame clones and drops some. The DNA gave D and trimming, while V, J and clone size come from that table. The table lists 90,000 to 130,000 clones, 80% to 90% of them singletons. The material sequenced was peripheral blood. The sequence was obtained from a human donor in a cohort sampled during active COVID-19. The chain joins TRBV5-1 to TRBJ2-5; perhaps TRBD2 as D (6 bases). Here the CDR3 DNA reads TGCGCCAGCAGCTCCCTAGGGACTCAAGAGACCCAGTACTTC. The encoded protein is CASSSLGTQETQYF.